Presented here are 25 T cell receptor beta chains from one specimen sequenced in a study of cytomegalovirus exposure and HLA in healthy donors (dated by TCRdb to about 2017). Library prep was done by the immunoSEQ multiplex PCR assay. The multiplex PCR relied on a mix of 60 forward primers for TCR Vbeta segments and 13 reverse primers for TCR Jbeta segments. Drawn from immuneACCESS, this table holds only the in-frame rearrangements with V and J called that TCRdb kept. Clones are partly lost; checked studies trace under half to an unresolved V gene and leave the rest unexplained. This sample comprises 170,000 or so clones, around 80% of them detected only once. The ten largest account for 1% of the sample. The sequencing sample was made of PBMCs. Receptor source: a woman in her fifties or sixties in good health and CMV-seropositive.

The rearrangement links TRBV12-5 to TRBJ2-3; 8 bases are shared with TRBD2. Germline trimming cut 0 bases from V and 0 bases from J; bases unmatched to any gene: 5. This CDR3 is 17 amino acids long. CDR1 is LGHNT and CDR2 is FRNRAP in the germline V gene. The CDR3, as DNA: TGTGCTAGTGGTTTGGTATTTAGCGGGGATAGCACAGATACGCAGTATTTT. Protein product: CASGLVFSGDSTDTQYF.

The J gene is TRBJ1-3, the V gene TRBV28, with D possibly matching TRBD1 (5 bases). Germline V lookup: CDR1 MDHEN, CDR2 SYDVKM. Trimming took off 4 bases at V and 1 base at J, with 8 bases between the two ends. The CDR3 sequence is 14 residues long. The CDR3 DNA follows: TGTGCCAGCAGTTCCAGGGAATCTGGAAACACCATATATTTT. This translates into CASSSRESGNTIYF.

The chain carries TRBV10-3 and TRBJ1-2; D remains ambiguous. Trimming pared 0 bases from V and 4 bases from J, leaving 6 bases between. CDR3 size: 13 residues. Germline CDR1 ENHRY, CDR2 SYGVKD. The CDR3 loop reads CAISESTSYGYTF. CDR3 in DNA: TGTGCCATCAGTGAGTCGACATCCTATGGCTACACCTTC.

This clone was picked up a small number of times. This chain connects TRBV19 to TRBJ2-1; possibly TRBD2 for D (6 bases). The CDR3 extends over 12 amino acids. Looked up from germline, CDR1 is LNHDA and CDR2 is SQIVND (reference sequence). Trimming cost V 5 bases and J 9 bases, with 11 bases left between them. The CDR3: CASSGGNGEQFF. The CDR3 DNA follows: TGTGCCAGTAGTGGAGGGAACGGTGAGCAGTTCTTC.

This clone has more than one count but fewer than ten. The chain links TRBV7-2 to TRBJ1-2, with 9 bases that match TRBD1. CDR1 and CDR2 (germline): SGHTA, FQGNSA. The V gene end was trimmed by 5 bases and the J gene end by 4 bases; junction bases not matched to a gene: 14. The CDR3 is 17 amino acids. CDR3 sequence (DNA): TGTGCCAGCAGCGGTTCCGGGACAGGGACCAAAGCCTATGGCTACACCTTC. The encoded protein is CASSGSGTGTKAYGYTF. The entire variable domain, with the rest obtained from reference TRBV7-2 and TRBJ1-2, is as follows: GAGVSQSPSNKVTEKGKDVELRCDPISGHTALYWYRQSLGQGLEFLIYFQGNSAPDKSGLPSDRFSAERTGGSVSTLTIQRTQQEDSAVYLCASSGSGTGTKAYGYTFGSGTRLTVV.

V is TRBV5-1 and J is TRBJ2-2, with TRBD2 matching over 11 bases. CDR1 and CDR2 (germline): SGHRS, YFSETQ. The CDR3 runs to 15 residues. J gave up 4 bases and V 3 bases, and 2 bases lay outside the gene matches. The CDR3 sequence: CASSSGLAGTGELFF. For the CDR3, the DNA is TGCGCCAGCAGCTCTGGACTAGCGGGCACCGGGGAGCTGTTTTTT.

Written as DNA, the CDR3 is TGTGCCAGCAGTGACCCGGGGGAAGGAGGGAGGGAGCTGTTTTTT. Translating it yields CASSDPGEGGRELFF. V and J are TRBV25-1 and TRBJ2-2; D might be TRBD2 (6 bases). The length of the CDR3 is 15 residues. Germline loops: CDR1 MGHDK, CDR2 SYGVNS. Between the trimmed V and J ends, which lost 3 bases and 9 bases, there was a span of 17 bases. Combining the CDR3 with reference TRBV25-1 and TRBJ2-2 gives the whole variable domain EADIYQTPRYLVIGTGKKITLECSQTMGHDKMYWYQQDPGMELHLIHYSYGVNSTEKGDLSSESTVSRIRTEHFPLTLESARPSHTSQYLCASSDPGEGGRELFFGEGSRLTVL.

On this clone: The junction shows a germline mismatch at one end, possibly a read error. Written as DNA, the CDR3 is TGTTCCAGCAGCCCTAGGGAGGAGGATGAAAAACTGTTTTTT. Encoded protein: CSSSPREEDEKLFF. J is TRBJ1-4 and V is TRBV7-9; D ambiguous. CDR1 is SEHNR, CDR2 FQNEAQ, per germline (reference sequence). The CDR3 runs to 14 residues.

The chain links TRBV5-4 to TRBJ2-1, with 7 bases fitting TRBD1. The germline CDR1 and CDR2 sequences are SGHNT and YYREEE (reference sequence). The CDR3 runs 13 residues. V lost 4 bases to trimming and J lost 5 bases; unmatched junction nucleotides: 3. CDR3 DNA sequence: TGTGCCAGCAGCCCGGACAGGCACAATGAGCAGTTCTTC. It translates to CASSPDRHNEQFF.

This clone was recorded a few times. This chain uses TRBV11-3 with TRBJ1-1, with TRBD1 as a possible D gene (6 bases). The V gene lost 3 bases and the J gene lost 4 bases, with 15 bases spanning the gap. The germline V gene encodes CDR1 SGHNT and CDR2 YENEEA. This CDR3 spans 15 amino acids. The CDR3 coding sequence is TGTGCCAGCAGCTTTACAGGGCCGGGAGGCACTGAAGCTTTCTTT. Translating gives CASSFTGPGGTEAFF. The full variable domain, rest sourced from reference TRBV11-3 and TRBJ1-1, is EAGVVQSPRYKIIEKKQPVAFWCNPISGHNTLYWYLQNLGQGPELLIRYENEEAVDDSQLPKDRFSAERLKGVDSTLKIQPAELGDSAVYLCASSFTGPGGTEAFFGQGTRLTVV.

The chain recombines TRBV5-1 with TRBJ1-5; D gene uncertain. CDR1 and CDR2 (germline): SGHRS, YFSETQ. Trimming stripped 0 bases from V and 0 bases from J, with 10 bases between. This CDR3 spans 16 amino acids. CDR3 bases: TGCGCCAGCAGCTTGGCGGGGTCATATAGCAATCAGCCCCAGCATTTT. Amino acids: CASSLAGSYSNQPQHF.

This clone was observed a handful of times. The chain recombines TRBV7-3 with TRBJ1-1; 12 bases are a match to TRBD1. Germline values: CDR1 SGHTA, CDR2 FQGTGA. V was clipped by 3 bases and J by 4 bases; unmatched bases: 6. The length of the CDR3 is 16 residues. The CDR3 reads CASSLVGTGGLTEAFF. The CDR3 DNA sequence: TGTGCCAGCAGCTTGGTGGGGACAGGGGGCCTCACTGAAGCTTTCTTT.

The rearrangement links TRBV6-1 to TRBJ1-2; 7 nucleotides align to TRBD1. Trimming cost V 6 bases and J 3 bases; bases outside gene matches: 4. In germline, CDR1 is MNHNS, CDR2 SASEGT. This CDR3 is built from 13 residues. CDR3 residues: CASSPGQHYGYTF. CDR3 nucleotides: TGTGCCAGCAGCCCGGGACAGCACTATGGCTACACCTTC.

This clone was counted a few times. The chain uses TRBV18 and TRBJ2-1, with TRBD2 identical over 8 bases. The germline V gene encodes CDR1 KGHSH and CDR2 LQKENI. The CDR3 is 15 residues long. The V gene end was trimmed by 1 base and the J gene end by 6 bases; junction bases not matched to a gene: 5. In DNA, the CDR3 is TGTGCCAGCTCACCACTGCGGGAGGTCCCCAATGAGCAGTTCTTC. It translates to CASSPLREVPNEQFF.

The rearrangement joins TRBV7-2 to TRBJ2-1; 10 nucleotides align to TRBD2. The V and J ends lost 3 bases and 6 bases, in that order; junction bases with no gene match: 14. CDR1 SGHTA and CDR2 FQGNSA come from the germline V gene. The CDR3 contains 18 residues. The CDR3, as DNA: TGTGCCAGCAGCTTGTTGCTAGCGGGAGCTCCTCCGGCCAATGAGCAGTTCTTC. This codes for CASSLLLAGAPPANEQFF.

The chain employs TRBV28 and TRBJ2-1, with 7 bases lining up with TRBD1. The CDR3 covers 14 residues. After removal of 8 bases from V and 5 bases from J, the junction contained 9 bases not matched to a gene. Per the germline V gene, CDR1 is MDHEN and CDR2 is SYDVKM. CDR3 protein: CASARQGRNNEQFF. The CDR3 DNA is TGTGCCAGCGCAAGACAGGGACGGAACAATGAGCAGTTCTTC.

The rearrangement joins TRBV19 to TRBJ2-2; D call uncertain. The V gene's germline CDR1 is LNHDA and CDR2 SQIVND (reference sequence). V was cut by 3 bases and J by 0 bases, with 5 bases left in between. The CDR3 covers 14 residues. The CDR3 protein is CASSIYTNTGELFF. The CDR3, as DNA: TGTGCCAGTAGTATTTATACGAACACCGGGGAGCTGTTTTTT.

The V call is TRBV5-1, the J call TRBJ2-7; tentatively, D is TRBD1 (5 bases). Germline CDR1 is SGHRS and CDR2 is YFSETQ. This CDR3 has 14 residues. V lost 3 bases and J lost 2, with 12 bases in between. CDR3 nucleotide sequence: TGCGCCAGCAGCTCCCGGACATCCGCCTACGAGCAGTACTTC. Translated: CASSSRTSAYEQYF.

The chain uses TRBV28 and TRBJ2-7; possible D gene TRBD1, 5 bases. Trimming took 3 bases from V and 3 from J, leaving 15 bases between them. CDR3 length equals 15 residues. Looked up from germline, CDR1 is MDHEN and CDR2 is SYDVKM. The CDR3 DNA reads TGTGCCAGCAGTTTTTCAGGGTCGGCTAGCTACGAGCAGTACTTC. It encodes CASSFSGSASYEQYF. The full variable domain, in which reference TRBV28 and TRBJ2-7 provide the parts outside the CDR3, is DVKVTQSSRYLVKRTGEKVFLECVQDMDHENMFWYRQDPGLGLRLIYFSYDVKMKEKGDIPEGYSVSREKKERFSLILESASTNQTSMYLCASSFSGSASYEQYFGPGTRLTVT.

The chain couples TRBV29-1 to TRBJ2-6; a possible D gene is TRBD2 (5 bases). Germline values: CDR1 SQVTM, CDR2 ANQGSEA. This CDR3 region has 14 residues. V was pared by 6 bases and J by 2 bases, with 11 bases between. The CDR3 here is CSVAETTGANVLTF. Here the CDR3 DNA reads TGCAGCGTGGCCGAGACTACTGGGGCCAACGTCCTGACTTTC.

The chain links TRBV27 to TRBJ1-2; a possible D gene is TRBD1 (6 bases). Between the trimmed V and J ends, which lost 0 bases and 4 bases, there was a span of 15 bases. Germline V gene sequence: CDR1 MNHEY, CDR2 SMNVEV (reference sequence). CDR3 length: 16 residues. This chain's CDR3 is CASSLSEQGHPYGYTF. The CDR3 DNA sequence: TGTGCCAGCAGTTTATCGGAGCAGGGACATCCCTATGGCTACACCTTC.

The genes are TRBV5-8 and TRBJ2-1, with TRBD1 identical over 11 bases. J was trimmed by 7 bases and V by 3 bases; bases with no gene match: 3. This CDR3 spans 14 amino acids. Per the germline V gene, CDR1 is SGHTS and CDR2 is YDEGEE. The CDR3 region is CASSYGTGGNEQFF. The CDR3 DNA is TGTGCCAGCAGCTACGGGACAGGGGGAAATGAGCAGTTCTTC. Drawing the rest from reference TRBV5-8 and TRBJ2-1, the complete variable domain is EAGVTQSPTHLIKTRGQQATLRCSPISGHTSVYWYQQALGLGLQFLLWYDEGEERNRGNFPPRFSGRQFPNYSSELNVNALELEDSALYLCASSYGTGGNEQFFGPGTRLTVL.

This clone was seen a few times. The chain has TRBV29-1 and TRBJ2-7; tentative D call: TRBD2 (5 bases). Germline assignment: CDR1 SQVTM and CDR2 ANQGSEA. CDR3 length equals 12 residues. V lost 3 bases and J 3 bases, leaving 9 bases between the germline ends. CDR3 region: CSVDEGGYEQYF. DNA for the CDR3: TGCAGCGTTGATGAGGGTGGCTACGAGCAGTACTTC.

The chain links TRBV7-2 to TRBJ1-3; TRBD1 is a possible D gene (5 bases). CDR3 length equals 14 residues. The V end lost 5 bases, the J end lost 2 bases, and 10 bases lay between the germline ends. Germline V gene sequence: CDR1 SGHTA, CDR2 FQGNSA. CDR3 in DNA: TGTGCCAGCAGCCCAGGGTCTGCTGGAAACACCATATATTTT. Protein product: CASSPGSAGNTIYF.

The V gene is TRBV19, the J gene TRBJ2-7, with 7 bases lining up with TRBD2. The CDR3 totals 13 residues. V trimming: 6 bases; J trimming: 3 bases; junction bases outside the gene matches: 5. CDR1 and CDR2 (germline): LNHDA, SQIVND (reference sequence). The CDR3: CASRTPGGYEQYF. The CDR3 DNA reads TGTGCCAGTAGAACACCGGGGGGCTACGAGCAGTACTTC.